The 32 T cell receptor beta chains below come from one sample, sequenced in a study of cytomegalovirus exposure and HLA in healthy donors (dated by TCRdb to between 2016 and 2019). The protocol used for the library was the immunoSEQ multiplex PCR assay. A mixture of 60 forward primers for TCR Vbeta segments and 13 reverse primers for TCR Jbeta segments was used in the multiplex PCR. Here the immuneACCESS table is served through TCRdb, limited to in-frame sequences with V and J called. Missing clones are a known gap in these copies; in checked studies unresolved V genes cover under half, and the rest lacks a known reason. The sample has 100,000 to 150,000 clones on record, around three quarters of them singletons. The ten largest make up 1.2% of the sample. Source material: PBMCs. The receptors originated from a female donor in good health and CMV-seronegative.

CDR3 sequence (DNA): TGTGCCAGCAGGAGGACAGGGAGAGGGGATACGCAGTATTTT. It specifies CASRRTGRGDTQYF. V gene TRBV27 combines with J gene TRBJ2-3; 8 bases fit TRBD1. The CDR3 extends over 14 amino acids. Per the germline V gene, CDR1 is MNHEY and CDR2 is SMNVEV (reference sequence). J lost 6 bases, V lost 6 bases, and 8 bases had no gene match.

The chain links TRBV28 to TRBJ2-5; 8 bases match TRBD2. With V trimmed by 4 bases and J by 5 bases, 6 bases remained unmatched. Germline CDR1 reads MDHEN; CDR2 reads SYDVKM. This CDR3 contains 14 residues. CDR3 region: CASSWGLVEETQYF. CDR3 bases: TGTGCCAGCAGTTGGGGACTAGTCGAGGAGACCCAGTACTTC.

The V gene is TRBV6-5, the J gene TRBJ2-1; a possible D gene is TRBD1 (5 bases). V shed 5 bases and J shed 0 bases, with 11 bases lying between them. From germline, CDR1 is MNHEY and CDR2 SVGAGI. CDR3 size: 15 residues. CDR3 sequence: CASSRQRSSYNEQFF. The CDR3 nucleotides are TGTGCCAGCAGTCGACAGAGAAGCTCCTACAATGAGCAGTTCTTC.

The chain links TRBV28 to TRBJ1-2; D is uncertain. This CDR3 is 14 amino acids long. V lost 3 bases to trimming and J lost 0 bases, with 8 bases between them. Germline V lookup: CDR1 MDHEN, CDR2 SYDVKM. CDR3 nucleotides: TGTGCCAGCAGTTTGTGGCAGACTAACTATGGCTACACCTTC. Protein product: CASSLWQTNYGYTF.

The chain recombines TRBV28 with TRBJ2-5, with D tentatively TRBD1 (5 bases). The V end was cut by 3 bases, the J end by 2 bases, with 7 bases between. The length of the CDR3 is 13 residues. The V gene's germline CDR1 is MDHEN and CDR2 SYDVKM. The CDR3 spells CASSFDRQETQYF. The CDR3 nucleotides are TGTGCCAGCAGTTTCGACAGACAAGAGACCCAGTACTTC.

The chain employs TRBV27 and TRBJ2-7; 8 bases are shared with TRBD2. The ends lost 10 bases at V and 4 bases at J; junction bases unmatched: 12. From germline, CDR1 is MNHEY and CDR2 SMNVEV (reference sequence). The CDR3 is 14 amino acids. CDR3 amino acids: CAIVPAGGVYEQYF. CDR3 DNA: TGTGCCATCGTTCCGGCCGGGGGGGTTTACGAGCAGTACTTC.

The genes are TRBV29-1 and TRBJ2-3, with D possibly matching TRBD2 (5 bases). Germline values: CDR1 SQVTM, CDR2 ANQGSEA. This CDR3 comprises 13 residues. V lost 4 bases and J 4 bases, leaving 12 bases between the germline ends. The CDR3 spells CSVGGSGADTQYF. The CDR3 nucleotides read TGCAGCGTTGGTGGGAGTGGAGCAGATACGCAGTATTTT.

The V gene is TRBV29-1, the J gene TRBJ1-1; D perhaps matches TRBD1 (6 bases). The V gene's germline CDR1 is SQVTM and CDR2 ANQGSEA. The CDR3 loop spans 14 amino acids. Trimming left V 6 bases short and J 0 bases short, with 14 bases between. CDR3 residues: CSVGTQAMNTEAFF. CDR3 nucleotides: TGCAGCGTGGGGACACAGGCAATGAACACTGAAGCTTTCTTT. The full variable domain, with the rest looked up from reference TRBV29-1 and TRBJ1-1, is SAVISQKPSRDICQRGTSLTIQCQVDSQVTMMFWYRQQPGQSLTLIATANQGSEATYESGFVIDKFPISRPNLTFSTLTVSNMSPEDSSIYLCSVGTQAMNTEAFFGQGTRLTVV.

This clone was counted between two and nine times. The rearrangement joins TRBV28 to TRBJ1-5, with TRBD1 matching over 7 bases. Germline V gene lookup returns CDR1 MDHEN and CDR2 SYDVKM. V lost 6 bases, J lost 6 bases, and 8 bases stayed unmatched. This CDR3 comprises 14 residues. The CDR3 is CASRRTGGIQPQHF. CDR3 nucleotides: TGTGCCAGCAGGCGGACAGGAGGCATTCAGCCCCAGCATTTT.

The chain recombines TRBV5-1 with TRBJ2-1, with TRBD2 matching over 16 bases. This CDR3 is 16 amino acids long. CDR1 is SGHRS, CDR2 YFSETQ, per germline. V lost 3 bases and J lost 5; bases outside the gene matches: 2. CDR3 nucleotides: TGCGCCAGCAGCTGGGGACTAGCGGGGGGGAACAATGAGCAGTTCTTC. Translating it yields CASSWGLAGGNNEQFF.

J is TRBJ1-6 and V is TRBV5-8; the match to TRBD1 covers 9 bases. Trimming removed 6 bases from V and 10 bases from J; junction bases left unmatched: 8. Germline CDR1 reads SGHTS; CDR2 reads YDEGEE. The length of the CDR3 is 14 residues. The CDR3 spells CASTGTGFHSPLHF. The CDR3 nucleotides read TGTGCCAGCACCGGGACAGGGTTCCACTCACCCCTCCACTTT. Complete variable domain (other parts from reference TRBV5-8 and TRBJ1-6): EAGVTQSPTHLIKTRGQQATLRCSPISGHTSVYWYQQALGLGLQFLLWYDEGEERNRGNFPPRFSGRQFPNYSSELNVNALELEDSALYLCASTGTGFHSPLHFGNGTRLTVT.

The rearrangement joins TRBV6-1 to TRBJ1-5, with 8 bases fitting TRBD1. This CDR3 is built from 18 residues. CDR1 and CDR2 (germline): MNHNS, SASEGT. The ends lost 2 bases at V and 0 bases at J; junction bases unmatched: 9. As DNA, the CDR3 is TGTGCCAGCAGTGAAAGGCCCGGGACAGGCTATAGCAATCAGCCCCAGCATTTT. Amino acid sequence: CASSERPGTGYSNQPQHF.

V usage is TRBV18 and J usage is TRBJ1-1, with 8 bases identical to TRBD1. V gave up 6 bases and J gave up 7 bases; unmatched junction bases: 10. This CDR3 comprises 14 residues. Germline CDR1 is KGHSH and CDR2 is LQKENI. This chain's CDR3 is CASSQKRDRGEAFF. CDR3 in DNA: TGTGCCAGCTCTCAAAAGCGAGACAGGGGTGAAGCTTTCTTT. The full variable domain, in which reference TRBV18 and TRBJ1-1 provide the parts outside the CDR3, is NAGVMQNPRHLVRRRGQEARLRCSPMKGHSHVYWYRQLPEEGLKFMVYLQKENIIDESGMPKERFSAEFPKEGPSILRIQQVVRGDSAAYFCASSQKRDRGEAFFGQGTRLTVV.

The genes are TRBV30 and TRBJ2-1; 12 bases fit TRBD2. Losses at the gene ends were 2 bases for V and 7 bases for J; bases not matched to a gene: 12. Germline CDR1 is GTSNPN and CDR2 is SVGIG (reference sequence). This CDR3 spans 17 amino acids. The CDR3 region has the DNA TGTGCCTGGAGTCTAGCGGGAGGGCCTTGGGGCCTAAATGAGCAGTTCTTC. It translates to CAWSLAGGPWGLNEQFF.

The DNA for the CDR3 is TGTGCCAGCAGTCCGACAGTTTCGAACACTGAAGCTTTCTTT. Translating it yields CASSPTVSNTEAFF. The chain is built from TRBV2 and TRBJ1-1, with D perhaps TRBD1 (5 bases). Trimming pared 5 bases from V and 1 base from J, leaving 11 bases between. Germline CDR1 is SNHLY and CDR2 is FYNNEI. The CDR3 covers 14 residues.

The chain carries TRBV6-6 and TRBJ1-6, with 9 nucleotides matching TRBD1. CDR3 size: 13 residues. In germline, CDR1 is MNHNY, CDR2 SVGAGI (reference sequence). V shed 8 bases and J 7 bases; nucleotides not matched to a gene: 3. The CDR3 sequence is CASLGQGNSPLHF. Written as DNA, the CDR3 is TGTGCCAGCCTAGGACAGGGGAATTCACCCCTCCACTTT.

This clone has a single count. The CDR3 here is CASSGSSGVSTDTQYF. For the CDR3, the DNA is TGTGCCAGCAGTGGGTCTAGCGGGGTGAGCACAGATACGCAGTATTTT. This rearrangement joins TRBV2 to TRBJ2-3; 9 nucleotides match TRBD2. Per germline, CDR1 SNHLY and CDR2 FYNNEI. The V segment lost 4 bases and the J segment 0 bases; nucleotides outside the gene matches: 5. This CDR3 has 16 amino acids. The entire variable domain, with the rest obtained from reference TRBV2 and TRBJ2-3, is as follows: EPEVTQTPSHQVTQMGQEVILRCVPISNHLYFYWYRQILGQKVEFLVSFYNNEISEKSEIFDDQFSVERPDGSNFTLKIRSTKLEDSAMYFCASSGSSGVSTDTQYFGPGTRLTVL.

The chain links TRBV7-2 to TRBJ2-5, with TRBD1 as a possible D gene (6 bases). The CDR3 runs to 15 residues. Germline values: CDR1 SGHTA, CDR2 FQGNSA. V lost 3 bases to trimming and J lost 2 bases, with 13 bases between them. The CDR3 loop reads CASSFFVTGQETQYF. The CDR3 DNA reads as TGTGCCAGCAGCTTCTTCGTAACAGGGCAAGAGACCCAGTACTTC.

The V and J genes are TRBV5-1 and TRBJ2-3, with 8 nucleotides matching TRBD2. The CDR3 runs 16 residues. The V gene's germline CDR1 is SGHRS and CDR2 YFSETQ. V lost 5 bases and J lost 4; bases outside the gene matches: 12. The CDR3 sequence: CASSPSGTRRADTQYF. The CDR3 region has the DNA TGCGCCAGCAGTCCCTCCGGGACTAGGAGGGCAGATACGCAGTATTTT.

The J gene is TRBJ1-2, the V gene TRBV10-3, with 9 positions matching TRBD1. The CDR3 is 13 residues long. Germline V gene data show CDR1 as ENHRY and CDR2 as SYGVKD. The ends lost 5 bases at V and 5 bases at J; junction bases unmatched: 3. CDR3 nucleotide sequence: TGTGCCATCAGTAGGGGACAGGGTTATGGCTACACCTTC. Residues: CAISRGQGYGYTF.

The J gene is TRBJ1-1, the V gene TRBV7-9; 7 nucleotides match TRBD1. This CDR3 comprises 16 residues. The germline CDR1 and CDR2 sequences are SEHNR and FQNEAQ (reference sequence). V shed 6 bases, J shed 0 bases, and the junction held 10 bases outside the gene matches. The CDR3 loop reads CASRTQGQRMNTEAFF. CDR3 sequence (DNA): TGTGCCAGCAGAACACAGGGACAGAGAATGAACACTGAAGCTTTCTTT.

The rearrangement joins TRBV4-2 to TRBJ2-7; possibly TRBD1 for D (6 bases). The CDR3 is 16 residues long. Germline V gene sequence: CDR1 LGHNA, CDR2 YNFKEQ. The ends were cut back, 3 bases at V and 2 bases at J, with 17 bases in the middle. CDR3 amino acids: CASSQEGTLMTYEQYF. In DNA, the CDR3 is TGTGCCAGCAGCCAGGAAGGGACACTCATGACCTACGAGCAGTACTTC.

This clone came up a few times. The chain joins TRBV5-5 to TRBJ2-1; weak D call: TRBD2 (6 bases). V lost 0 bases and J 15 bases, leaving 16 bases between the germline ends. The CDR3 covers 13 residues. Germline-derived CDR1 and CDR2 are SGHKS and YYEKEE (reference sequence). This chain's CDR3 is CASSLATGVVLFF. The CDR3 DNA reads TGTGCCAGCAGCTTGGCCACGGGGGTAGTGCTGTTCTTC.

The V call is TRBV6-1, the J call TRBJ2-7, with 8 bases matching TRBD2. Looked up from germline, CDR1 is MNHNS and CDR2 is SASEGT. J gave up 4 bases and V 7 bases, and 9 bases lay outside the gene matches. The CDR3 covers 14 residues. CDR3 in amino acids: CASTGGLAVYEQYF. Written as DNA, the CDR3 is TGTGCCAGCACCGGCGGACTAGCAGTTTACGAGCAGTACTTC.

This clone was seen only once. The chain combines TRBV11-3 with TRBJ2-7; 7 bases are shared with TRBD1. The germline gives CDR1 SGHNT, CDR2 YENEEA. V shed 3 bases, J shed 0 bases, and the junction held 5 bases outside the gene matches. The CDR3 has 15 amino acids. The CDR3 loop reads CASSLTGSSSYEQYF. CDR3 coding DNA: TGTGCCAGCAGCTTGACAGGGTCGAGCTCCTACGAGCAGTACTTC.

This clone showed up just a few times. The rearrangement uses TRBV6-5 and TRBJ2-7, with D possibly being TRBD2 (6 bases). The V end lost 5 bases, the J end lost 2 bases, and 10 bases lay between the germline ends. Germline CDR1 MNHEY, CDR2 SVGAGI. The CDR3 length is 13 residues. CDR3 bases: TGTGCCAGCAGTATCCCGGGGGCCTACGAGCAGTACTTC. It is translated as CASSIPGAYEQYF.

This sequence joins TRBV9 and TRBJ2-5, with D perhaps matching TRBD2 (6 bases). Trimming took 3 bases from V and 2 from J, leaving 14 bases between them. This CDR3 comprises 15 residues. The V gene's germline CDR1 is SGDLS and CDR2 YYNGEE. CDR3: CASSAQPGTQETQYF. The DNA for the CDR3 is TGTGCCAGCAGCGCCCAACCCGGGACTCAAGAGACCCAGTACTTC.

The chain is built from TRBV16 and TRBJ2-1; the D gene is possibly TRBD1 (6 bases). This CDR3 region has 15 residues. V was pared by 6 bases and J by 5 bases, with 17 bases between. Germline-derived CDR1 and CDR2 are KGHSY and FQNENV. The CDR3 region is CASSKTGASHNEQFF. The CDR3 region has the DNA TGTGCCAGCAGTAAGACAGGAGCCAGCCACAATGAGCAGTTCTTC. Full variable domain (rest looked up from reference TRBV16 and TRBJ2-1): GEEVAQTPKHLVRGEGQKAKLYCAPIKGHSYVFWYQQVLKNEFKFLISFQNENVFDETGMPKERFSAKCLPNSPCSLEIQATKLEDSAVYFCASSKTGASHNEQFFGPGTRLTVL.

V usage is TRBV5-1 and J usage is TRBJ1-1; D may be TRBD1 (5 bases). CDR1 is SGHRS and CDR2 is YFSETQ in the germline V gene. There are 14 residues in the CDR3. V was trimmed by 0 bases and J by 5 bases, leaving 11 bases between them. CDR3 nucleotide sequence: TGCGCCAGCAGCTTGGGGGCAGGGCGGACTGAAGCTTTCTTT. Residues: CASSLGAGRTEAFF.

The V gene is TRBV5-1, the J gene TRBJ2-1; tentatively, D is TRBD1 (6 bases). The CDR3 has 16 amino acids. Trimming left V 6 bases short and J 4 bases short, with 20 bases between. Germline-derived CDR1 and CDR2 are SGHRS and YFSETQ. Here the CDR3 DNA reads TGCGCCAGCAACAAATTAACAGGGATAGGATACAATGAGCAGTTCTTC. It encodes CASNKLTGIGYNEQFF.

The chain uses TRBV7-2 and TRBJ1-5; perhaps TRBD1 as D (6 bases). CDR1 and CDR2 from the germline V gene are SGHTA and FQGNSA. The CDR3 has 14 residues. Trimming removed 4 bases at V and 3 bases at J, with 10 bases between. CDR3: CASSSGQLNQPQHF. CDR3 nucleotides: TGTGCCAGCAGCTCAGGACAGCTCAATCAGCCCCAGCATTTT.

This sequence joins TRBV5-4 and TRBJ2-1; 13 nucleotides line up with TRBD2. From germline, CDR1 is SGHNT and CDR2 YYREEE (reference sequence). The CDR3 totals 17 residues. V lost 2 bases and J lost 4; bases outside the gene matches: 6. DNA of the CDR3: TGTGCCAGCAGCTTAAGGACTAGCGGGGGATGGTACAATGAGCAGTTCTTC. It translates to CASSLRTSGGWYNEQFF.